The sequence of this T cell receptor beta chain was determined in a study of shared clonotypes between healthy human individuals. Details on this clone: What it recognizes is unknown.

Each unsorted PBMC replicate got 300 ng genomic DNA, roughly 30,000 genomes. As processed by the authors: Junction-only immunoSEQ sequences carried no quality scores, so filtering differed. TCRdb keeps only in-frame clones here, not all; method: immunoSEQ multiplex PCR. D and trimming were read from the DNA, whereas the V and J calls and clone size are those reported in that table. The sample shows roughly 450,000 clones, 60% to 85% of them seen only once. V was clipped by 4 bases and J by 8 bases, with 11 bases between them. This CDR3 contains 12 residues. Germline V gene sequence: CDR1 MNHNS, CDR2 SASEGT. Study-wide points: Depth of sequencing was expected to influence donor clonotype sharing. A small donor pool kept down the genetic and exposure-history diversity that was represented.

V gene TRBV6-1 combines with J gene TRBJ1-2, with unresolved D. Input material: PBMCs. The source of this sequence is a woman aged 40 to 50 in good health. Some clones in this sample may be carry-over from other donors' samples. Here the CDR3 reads CASSGRTGGYTF. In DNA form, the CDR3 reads TGTGCCAGCAGTGGAAGGACGGGGGGCTACACCTTC.